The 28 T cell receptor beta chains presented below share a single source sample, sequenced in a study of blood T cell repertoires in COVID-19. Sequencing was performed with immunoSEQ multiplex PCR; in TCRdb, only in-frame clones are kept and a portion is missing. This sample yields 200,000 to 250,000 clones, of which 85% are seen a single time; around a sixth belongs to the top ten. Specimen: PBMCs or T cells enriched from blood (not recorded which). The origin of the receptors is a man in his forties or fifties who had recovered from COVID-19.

The CDR3 loop is CASRTSSYEQYF. CDR3 coding DNA: TGTGCCAGCAGGACAAGCTCCTACGAGCAGTACTTC. The chain couples TRBV28 to TRBJ2-7, with D hard to call. The germline CDR1 and CDR2 sequences are MDHEN and SYDVKM. The CDR3 sequence is 12 residues long. V shed 6 bases and J shed 0 bases, with 6 bases lying between them.

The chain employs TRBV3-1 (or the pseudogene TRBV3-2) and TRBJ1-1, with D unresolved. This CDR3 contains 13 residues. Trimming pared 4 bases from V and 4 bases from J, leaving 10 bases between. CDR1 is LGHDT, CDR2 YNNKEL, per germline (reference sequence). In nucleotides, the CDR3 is TGTGCCAGCAGCCGAGTCTTTGGCACTGAAGCTTTCTTT. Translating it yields CASSRVFGTEAFF.

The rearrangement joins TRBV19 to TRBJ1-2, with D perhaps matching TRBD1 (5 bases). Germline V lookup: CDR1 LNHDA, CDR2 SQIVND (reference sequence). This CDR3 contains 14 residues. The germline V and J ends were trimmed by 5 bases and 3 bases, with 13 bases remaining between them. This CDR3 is CASSSRDSDYGYTF. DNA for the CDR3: TGTGCCAGTAGTTCCCGGGACTCAGACTATGGCTACACCTTC. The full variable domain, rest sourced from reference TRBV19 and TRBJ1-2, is DGGITQSPKYLFRKEGQNVTLSCEQNLNHDAMYWYRQDPGQGLRLIYYSQIVNDFQKGDIAEGYSVSREKKESFPLTVTSAQKNPTAFYLCASSSRDSDYGYTFGSGTRLTVV.

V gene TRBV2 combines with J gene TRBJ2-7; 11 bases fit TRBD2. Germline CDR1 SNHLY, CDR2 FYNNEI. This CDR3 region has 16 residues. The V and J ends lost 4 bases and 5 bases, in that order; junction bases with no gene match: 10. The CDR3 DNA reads TGTGCCAGCAGTGGACAAGGACTAGCGGGTGGTAACGAGCAGTACTTC. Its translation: CASSGQGLAGGNEQYF.

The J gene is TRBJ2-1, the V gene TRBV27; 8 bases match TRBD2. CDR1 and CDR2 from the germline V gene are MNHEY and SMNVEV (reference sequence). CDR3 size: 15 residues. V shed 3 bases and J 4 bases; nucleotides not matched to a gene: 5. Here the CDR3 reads CASSFSSGRYNEQFF. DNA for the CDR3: TGTGCCAGCAGTTTCTCGAGCGGGAGATACAATGAGCAGTTCTTC.

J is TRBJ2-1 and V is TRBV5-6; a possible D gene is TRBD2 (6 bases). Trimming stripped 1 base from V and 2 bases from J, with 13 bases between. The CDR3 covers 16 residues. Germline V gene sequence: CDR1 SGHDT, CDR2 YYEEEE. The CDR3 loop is CASSLQEGTTYNEQFF. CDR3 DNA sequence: TGTGCCAGCAGCTTGCAGGAGGGAACAACCTACAATGAGCAGTTCTTC.

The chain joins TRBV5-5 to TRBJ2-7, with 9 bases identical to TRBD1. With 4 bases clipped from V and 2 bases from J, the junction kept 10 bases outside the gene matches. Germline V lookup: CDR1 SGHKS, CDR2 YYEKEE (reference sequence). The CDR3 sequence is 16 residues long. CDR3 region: CASSGIGTGRTYEQYF. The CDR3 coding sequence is TGTGCCAGCAGCGGAATAGGGACAGGGAGGACCTACGAGCAGTACTTC.

CDR3: CASSRGGAEYSPLHF. The CDR3 region has the DNA TGTGCCAGCTCGCGAGGGGGGGCGGAATATTCACCCCTCCACTTT. The J gene is TRBJ1-6, the V gene TRBV18, with a possible D match to TRBD1 (6 bases). V lost 6 bases to trimming and J lost 8 bases, with 17 bases between them. This CDR3 is 15 amino acids long. Germline CDR1 and CDR2: KGHSH and LQKENI.

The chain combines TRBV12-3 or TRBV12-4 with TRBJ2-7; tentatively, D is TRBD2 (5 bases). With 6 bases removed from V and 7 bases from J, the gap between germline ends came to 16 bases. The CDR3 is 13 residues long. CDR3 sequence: CASSYAGPREQYF. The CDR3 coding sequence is TGTGCCAGCAGCTATGCGGGTCCTCGGGAGCAGTACTTC.

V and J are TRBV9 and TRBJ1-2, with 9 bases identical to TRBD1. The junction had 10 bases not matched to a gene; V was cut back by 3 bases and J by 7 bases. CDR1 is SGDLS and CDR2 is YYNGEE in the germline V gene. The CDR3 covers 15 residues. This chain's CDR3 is CASSADRGLISGYTF. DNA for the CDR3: TGTGCCAGCAGCGCGGACAGGGGATTGATCTCTGGCTACACCTTC.

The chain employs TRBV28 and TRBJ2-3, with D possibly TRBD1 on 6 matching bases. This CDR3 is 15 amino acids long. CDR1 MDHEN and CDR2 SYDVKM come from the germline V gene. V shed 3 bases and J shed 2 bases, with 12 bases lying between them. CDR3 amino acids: CASSLLGQHTDTQYF. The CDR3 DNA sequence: TGTGCCAGCAGTTTGCTCGGACAGCACACAGATACGCAGTATTTT.

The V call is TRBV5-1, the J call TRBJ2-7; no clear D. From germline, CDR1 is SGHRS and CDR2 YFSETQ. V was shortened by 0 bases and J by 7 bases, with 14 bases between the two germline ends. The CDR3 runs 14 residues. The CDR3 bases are TGCGCCAGCAGCTTGGAGGCAGGTTACTCGGAGCAGTACTTC. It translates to CASSLEAGYSEQYF.

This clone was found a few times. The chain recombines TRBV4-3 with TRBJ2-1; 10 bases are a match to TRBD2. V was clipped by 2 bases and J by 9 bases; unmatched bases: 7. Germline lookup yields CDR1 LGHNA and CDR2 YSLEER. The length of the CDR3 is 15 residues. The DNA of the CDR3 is TGCGCCAGCAGCCAAAGCGGGGGGGAGTCCCTTGAGCAGTTCTTC. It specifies CASSQSGGESLEQFF.

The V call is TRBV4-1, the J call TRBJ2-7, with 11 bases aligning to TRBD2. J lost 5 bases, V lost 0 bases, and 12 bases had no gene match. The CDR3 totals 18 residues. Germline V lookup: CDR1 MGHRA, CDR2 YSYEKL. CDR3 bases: TGCGCCAGCAGCCAAGATGGACTAGCGGGTTACGGGGACCACGAGCAGTACTTC. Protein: CASSQDGLAGYGDHEQYF.

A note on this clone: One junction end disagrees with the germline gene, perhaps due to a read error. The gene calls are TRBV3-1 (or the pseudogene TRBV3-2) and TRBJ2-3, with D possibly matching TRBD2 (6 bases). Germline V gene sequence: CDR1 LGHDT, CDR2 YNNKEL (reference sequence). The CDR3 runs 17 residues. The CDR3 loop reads CASSQDQFGSRWDTQYF. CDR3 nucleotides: TGTGCCAGCAGTCAAGATCAATTCGGGAGCCGGTGGGATACGCAGTATTTT.

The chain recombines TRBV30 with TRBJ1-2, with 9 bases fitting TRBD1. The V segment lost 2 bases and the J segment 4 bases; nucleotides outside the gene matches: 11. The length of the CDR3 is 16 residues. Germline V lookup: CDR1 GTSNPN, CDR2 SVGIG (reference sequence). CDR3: CAWSSTGGSRGYGYTF. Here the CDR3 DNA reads TGTGCCTGGAGTTCTACAGGGGGCAGTCGGGGCTATGGCTACACCTTC.

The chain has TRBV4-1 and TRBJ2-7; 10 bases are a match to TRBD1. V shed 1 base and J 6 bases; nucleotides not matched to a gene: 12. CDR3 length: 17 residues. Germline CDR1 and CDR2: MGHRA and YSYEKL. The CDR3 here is CASSQGRLGTGVGEQYF. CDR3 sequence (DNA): TGCGCCAGCAGCCAAGGGAGGCTAGGGACAGGGGTCGGCGAGCAGTACTTC.

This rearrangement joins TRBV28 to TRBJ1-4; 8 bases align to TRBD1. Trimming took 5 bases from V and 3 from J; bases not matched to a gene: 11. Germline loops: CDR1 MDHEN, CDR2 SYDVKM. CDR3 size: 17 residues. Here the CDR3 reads CASSPRQGRGPNEKLFF. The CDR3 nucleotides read TGTGCCAGCAGTCCCCGACAGGGGAGAGGCCCTAATGAAAAACTGTTTTTT.

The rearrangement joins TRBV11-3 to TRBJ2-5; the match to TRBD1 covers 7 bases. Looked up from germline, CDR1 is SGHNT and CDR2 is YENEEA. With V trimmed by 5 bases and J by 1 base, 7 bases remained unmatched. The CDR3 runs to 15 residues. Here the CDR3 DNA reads TGTGCCAGCAGCCCTCGGGACAGCTTCCAAGAGACCCAGTACTTC. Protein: CASSPRDSFQETQYF.

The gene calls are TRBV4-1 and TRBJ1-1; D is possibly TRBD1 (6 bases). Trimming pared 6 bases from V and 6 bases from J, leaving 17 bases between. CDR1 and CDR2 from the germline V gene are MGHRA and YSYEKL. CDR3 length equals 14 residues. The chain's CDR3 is CASRQIVQGSEAFF. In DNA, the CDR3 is TGCGCCAGCAGACAAATTGTACAGGGTTCTGAAGCTTTCTTT.

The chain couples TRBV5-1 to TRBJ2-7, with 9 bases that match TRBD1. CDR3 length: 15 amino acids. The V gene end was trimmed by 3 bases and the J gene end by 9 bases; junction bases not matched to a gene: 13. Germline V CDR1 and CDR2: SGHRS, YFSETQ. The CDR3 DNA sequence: TGCGCCAGCAGCTCGCCGGGACAGGGATTTTATGGGCAGTACTTC. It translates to CASSSPGQGFYGQYF. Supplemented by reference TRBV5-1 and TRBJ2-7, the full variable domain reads KAGVTQTPRYLIKTRGQQVTLSCSPISGHRSVSWYQQTPGQGLQFLFEYFSETQRNKGNFPGRFSGRQFSNSRSEMNVSTLELGDSALYLCASSSPGQGFYGQYFGPGTRLTVT.

The CDR3 DNA follows: TGTGCCAGCAGCTTGAGGACAGGGAGGTGGCAAGAGACCCAGTACTTC. As protein: CASSLRTGRWQETQYF. The genes are TRBV5-6 and TRBJ2-5, with 8 bases fitting TRBD1. V lost 1 base, J lost 2 bases, and 7 bases stayed unmatched. CDR3 length: 16 amino acids. Germline CDR1 SGHDT, CDR2 YYEEEE.

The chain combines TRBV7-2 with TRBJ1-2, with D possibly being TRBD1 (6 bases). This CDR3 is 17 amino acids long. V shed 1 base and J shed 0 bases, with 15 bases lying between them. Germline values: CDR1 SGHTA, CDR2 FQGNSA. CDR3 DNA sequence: TGTGCCAGCAGCTTAGTGGGGGGGACAATAGCTAACTATGGCTACACCTTC. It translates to CASSLVGGTIANYGYTF.

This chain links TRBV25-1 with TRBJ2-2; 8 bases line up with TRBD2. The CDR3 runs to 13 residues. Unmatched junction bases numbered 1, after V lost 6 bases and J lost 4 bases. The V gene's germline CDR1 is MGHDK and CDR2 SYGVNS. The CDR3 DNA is TGTGCCAGCAGGCGGGGGGCCACCGGGGAGCTGTTTTTT. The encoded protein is CASRRGATGELFF.

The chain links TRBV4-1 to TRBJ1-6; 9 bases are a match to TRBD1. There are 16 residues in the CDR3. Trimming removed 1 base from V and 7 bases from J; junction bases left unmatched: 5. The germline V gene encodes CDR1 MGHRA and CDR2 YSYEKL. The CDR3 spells CASSQAAGTGNSPLHF. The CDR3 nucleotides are TGCGCCAGCAGCCAAGCGGCCGGGACAGGGAATTCACCCCTCCACTTT.

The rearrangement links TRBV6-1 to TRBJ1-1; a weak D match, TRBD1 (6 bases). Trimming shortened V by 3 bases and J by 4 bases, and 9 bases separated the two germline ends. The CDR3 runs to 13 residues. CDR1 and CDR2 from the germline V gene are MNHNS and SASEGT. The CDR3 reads CASSEGRGTEAFF. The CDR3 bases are TGTGCCAGCAGTGAGGGCAGGGGCACTGAAGCTTTCTTT.

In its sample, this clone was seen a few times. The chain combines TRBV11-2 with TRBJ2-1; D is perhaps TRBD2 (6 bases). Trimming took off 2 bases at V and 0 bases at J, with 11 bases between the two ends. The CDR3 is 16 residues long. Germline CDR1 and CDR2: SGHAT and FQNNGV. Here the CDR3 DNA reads TGTGCCAGCAGCTTACGCGGGGATAGCTCCTACAATGAGCAGTTCTTC. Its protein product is CASSLRGDSSYNEQFF.

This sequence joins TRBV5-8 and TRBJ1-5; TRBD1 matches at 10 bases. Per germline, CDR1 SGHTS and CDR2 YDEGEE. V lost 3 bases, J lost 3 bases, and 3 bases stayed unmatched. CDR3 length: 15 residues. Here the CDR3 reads CASSSGQGHNQPQHF. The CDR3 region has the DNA TGTGCCAGCAGCTCGGGACAGGGGCACAATCAGCCCCAGCATTTT.